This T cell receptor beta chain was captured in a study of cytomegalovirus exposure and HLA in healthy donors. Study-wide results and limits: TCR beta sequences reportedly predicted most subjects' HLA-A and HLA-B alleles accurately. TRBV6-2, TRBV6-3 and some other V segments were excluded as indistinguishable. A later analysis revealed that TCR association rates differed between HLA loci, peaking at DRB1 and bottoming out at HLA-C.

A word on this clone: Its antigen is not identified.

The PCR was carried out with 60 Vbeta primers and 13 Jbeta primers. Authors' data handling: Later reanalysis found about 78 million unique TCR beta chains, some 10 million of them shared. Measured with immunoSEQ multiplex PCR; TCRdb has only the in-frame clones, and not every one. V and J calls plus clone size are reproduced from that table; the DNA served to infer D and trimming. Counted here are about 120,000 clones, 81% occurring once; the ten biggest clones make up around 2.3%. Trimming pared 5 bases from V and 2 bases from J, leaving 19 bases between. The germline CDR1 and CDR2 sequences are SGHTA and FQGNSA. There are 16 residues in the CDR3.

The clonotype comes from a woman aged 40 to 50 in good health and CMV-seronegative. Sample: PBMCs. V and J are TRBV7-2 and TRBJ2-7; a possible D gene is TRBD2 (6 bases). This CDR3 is CASSPPSGSLTYEQYF. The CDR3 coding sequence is TGTGCCAGCAGCCCTCCCAGCGGGTCGTTAACCTACGAGCAGTACTTC.